These T cell receptor beta chains were read from a single sample in a study of regulatory T cells in long-lasting Graves disease. MiXCR was run by TCRdb on the multiplex PCR reads, yielding one entry per CDR3 protein. The sample holds hundreds of thousands of distinct CDR3 sequences, around 15% seen once. Another study also made use of these data, one on T cells in Graves' hyperthyroidism and ophthalmopathy.

This specimen was peripheral blood mononuclear cells (PBMCs), taken at new diagnosis, from a patient treated with antithyroid drugs. These TCRs come from a man in his forties with Graves disease. Each CDR3 is given with its conserved first and last residue. D genes are given only for firm matches. The size entry is marked missing in some rows and otherwise reads once, few, many or a size class.

v_gene	j_gene	abundance	d_gene	CDR3aa	CDR3nt
TRBV12-3/TRBV12-4	TRBJ2-1	once	.	CASSWGARGNEQFF	TGTGCCAGCAGTTGGGGAGCGCGGGGCAATGAGCAGTTCTTC
TRBV30	TRBJ2-3	many	TRBD2	CAWSEGLAETTDTQYF	TGTGCCTGGAGCGAGGGACTAGCGGAGACCACAGATACGCAGTATTTT
TRBV27	TRBJ1-4	.	.	CASSPRDGTREKPFF	TGTGCCAGCAGTCCCCGTGACGGGACGAGGGAAAAACCGTTTTTT
TRBV7-9	TRBJ2-1	once	.	CASSLAKGIDEQFF	TGTGCCAGCAGCTTAGCAAAGGGGATCGATGAGCAGTTCTTC
TRBV5-1	TRBJ2-3	few	TRBD2	CASSLYLGGGSTDTQYF	TGCGCCAGCAGCTTGTATCTGGGCGGGGGATCCACAGATACGCAGTATTTT
TRBV6-1	TRBJ1-2	.	.	CASSQARDIRTGYTF	TGTGCCAGCAGTCAAGCCCGGGACATCAGAACTGGCTACACCTTC
TRBV6-2/TRBV6-3	TRBJ2-1	.	.	CASRGVEGFYNEQFF	TGTGCCAGCAGGGGAGTGGAGGGATTCTACAATGAGCAGTTCTTC
TRBV7-9	TRBJ1-1	many	.	CASSLGGTNTEAFF	TGTGCCAGCAGCTTAGGGGGGACGAACACTGAAGCTTTCTTT
TRBV4-1	TRBJ2-1	few	.	CASSQYTEQFF	TGCGCCAGCAGCCAATATACTGAGCAGTTCTTC
TRBV27	TRBJ2-1	.	TRBD2	CASSTRLAGSGSEQFF	TGTGCCAGCAGTACTAGACTAGCGGGGAGTGGCAGTGAGCAGTTCTTC
TRBV18	TRBJ2-3	many	.	CASSPTAGSPDTQYF	TGTGCCAGCTCACCGACGGCAGGGTCTCCAGATACGCAGTATTTT
TRBV5-1	TRBJ2-2	many	.	CASSSLGLAGTGELFF	TGCGCCAGCAGCTCCCTTGGACTGGCGGGCACCGGGGAGCTGTTTTTT
TRBV20-1	TRBJ1-5	few	TRBD1	CSARWDSYSNQPQHF	TGCAGTGCTAGATGGGACAGCTATAGCAATCAGCCCCAGCATTTT
TRBV18	TRBJ1-1	many	.	CASSPGSRRETEAFF	TGTGCCAGCTCACCAGGTTCTAGAAGGGAAACTGAAGCTTTCTTT
TRBV18	TRBJ2-7	.	TRBD1	CASSPSDRGGYEQYF	TGTGCCAGCTCACCCTCGGACAGGGGCGGCTACGAGCAGTACTTC
TRBV7-9	TRBJ2-1	few	TRBD2	CASSYNVPSGGKSRSSYNEQFF	TGTGCCAGCAGTTATAACGTCCCCAGCGGGGGTAAGTCAAGGAGCTCCTACAATGAGCAGTTCTTC
TRBV20-1	TRBJ1-1	many	TRBD1	CSAASGTAKAFF	TGCAGTGCCGCCTCCGGGACAGCAAAAGCTTTCTTT
TRBV7-9	TRBJ2-1	.	.	CASLSTGYNEQFF	TGTGCCAGCTTATCGACAGGCTACAATGAGCAGTTCTTC
TRBV3-1	TRBJ2-7	many	.	CASSQTNRVWYEQYF	TGTGCCAGCAGCCAAACGAACAGGGTGTGGTACGAGCAGTACTTC
TRBV5-1	TRBJ2-3	many	TRBD2	CASSHRTSTQYF	TGCGCCAGCAGCCATCGGACTAGTACGCAGTATTTT
TRBV3-1	TRBJ2-6	once	.	CASSYRATGANVLTF	TGTGCCAGCAGCTACAGGGCTACTGGGGCCAACGTCCTGACTTTC
TRBV29-1	TRBJ2-1	once	TRBD1	CSVSRTGAYNEQFF	TGCAGCGTTTCCCGGACAGGGGCTTACAATGAGCAGTTCTTC
TRBV7-2	TRBJ2-7	many	TRBD1	CASSRTGGGHYEQYF	TGTGCCAGCAGCCGCACAGGGGGAGGACACTACGAGCAGTACTTC
TRBV2	TRBJ1-4	many	.	CASSVSGRGEKLFF	TGTGCCAGCAGTGTAAGTGGGCGCGGAGAAAAACTGTTTTTT
TRBV11-1	TRBJ2-1	.	TRBD1	CASSLAAGTAYNEQFF	TGTGCCAGCAGCTTAGCGGCCGGGACAGCCTACAATGAGCAGTTCTTC
TRBV10-3	TRBJ2-5	many	.	CAISEVGGTQYF	TGTGCCATCAGTGAGGTGGGAGGGACCCAGTACTTC
TRBV5-1	TRBJ2-5	many	.	CASSRTISQETQYF	TGCGCCAGCAGCAGGACGATCTCCCAAGAGACCCAGTACTTC
TRBV5-1	TRBJ2-7	.	.	CASSLVGISYEQYF	TGCGCCAGCAGCTTGGTTGGGATCTCCTACGAGCAGTACTTC
TRBV2	TRBJ1-2	many	.	CASSVDGTIYGYTF	TGTGCCAGCAGTGTGGACGGAACTATATATGGCTACACCTTC
TRBV28	TRBJ2-7	many	.	CASSFKRYEQYF	TGTGCCAGCAGTTTTAAACGCTACGAGCAGTACTTC
TRBV6-2/TRBV6-3	TRBJ1-2	.	.	CASSYSMTRGANYGYTF	TGTGCCAGCAGTTACTCGATGACGCGGGGAGCTAACTATGGCTACACCTTC
TRBV28	TRBJ1-2	.	.	CASSFSPGQNYGYTF	TGTGCCAGCAGTTTCTCACCAGGCCAAAACTATGGCTACACCTTC
TRBV2	TRBJ2-1	many	.	CASSIYGRRGIHEQFF	TGTGCCAGCAGTATTTATGGGCGAAGGGGGATCCATGAGCAGTTCTTC
TRBV6-1	TRBJ2-1	many	TRBD1	CASSPGRGRVISF	TGTGCCAGCAGTCCCGGCAGGGGGCGTGTAATTTCCTTC
TRBV27	TRBJ1-5	few	.	CASSRSGPLSNQPQHF	TGTGCCAGCAGTCGATCGGGACCGCTTAGCAATCAGCCCCAGCATTTT
TRBV10-3	TRBJ2-7	.	.	CAISESLLPGTPGWEQYF	TGTGCCATCAGTGAGTCCTTATTGCCCGGGACACCCGGTTGGGAGCAGTACTTC
TRBV18	TRBJ1-5	few	TRBD1	CASSATGRNQPQHF	TGTGCCAGCTCAGCGACAGGGAGGAATCAGCCCCAGCATTTT
TRBV7-8	TRBJ1-2	few	.	CASSPWGRAVYGYTF	TGTGCCAGCAGCCCGTGGGGGAGGGCCGTTTATGGCTACACCTTC
TRBV20-1	TRBJ2-2	few	.	CSATQGNAGELFF	TGCAGTGCTACACAGGGCAACGCCGGGGAGCTGTTTTTT
TRBV10-2	TRBJ1-4	.	.	CASSGRDAATNEKLFF	TGCGCCAGCAGTGGGAGGGATGCGGCAACTAATGAAAAACTGTTTTTT
TRBV6-1	TRBJ2-5	many	.	CASRLGRNQETQYF	TGTGCCAGCAGACTAGGACGGAACCAAGAGACCCAGTACTTC
TRBV6-2/TRBV6-3	TRBJ2-5	.	.	CASSYGGTDTETQYF	TGTGCCAGCAGTTACGGCGGGACAGACACAGAGACCCAGTACTTC
TRBV27	TRBJ1-2	.	.	CASRLALGQTSGYTF	TGTGCCAGCAGATTAGCCTTAGGACAGACCTCTGGCTACACCTTC